These 14 T cell receptor beta chains were all obtained from the same sample, sequenced in a study of shared clonotypes between healthy human individuals. TCRdb keeps only in-frame clones here, not all; method: immunoSEQ multiplex PCR. Of around 700,000 clones listed, around 73% are singletons. The source material was memory CD4+ T cells sorted from blood. The subset: CD45RA-negative fraction. The receptors shown here come from a woman aged 25 to 39 in good health.

The V call is TRBV6-4, the J call TRBJ2-5, with unresolved D. CDR3 size: 11 residues. The V end lost 11 bases, the J end lost 5 bases, and 12 bases lay between the germline ends. Germline V gene sequence: CDR1 MRHNA, CDR2 SNTAGT. CDR3 in DNA: TGTGCCTCCGACAAGGAGGAGACCCAGTACTTC. This codes for CASDKEETQYF.

V and J are TRBV2 and TRBJ1-4; weak D call: TRBD1 (5 bases). There are 14 residues in the CDR3. With 7 bases removed from V and 4 bases from J, the gap between germline ends came to 13 bases. Germline CDR1 and CDR2: SNHLY and FYNNEI. The chain's CDR3 is CASTSRAGNEKLFF. CDR3 DNA sequence: TGTGCCAGCACGAGCAGGGCCGGTAATGAAAAACTGTTTTTT.

V is TRBV15 and J is TRBJ2-3; 7 positions match TRBD1. Germline-derived CDR1 and CDR2 are LNHNV and YYDKDF (reference sequence). The trim removed 3 bases at V and 0 bases at J, leaving 15 bases unmatched. The CDR3 is 19 residues long. CDR3 amino acids: CATSRGPATGTFSTDTQYF. In nucleotides, the CDR3 is TGTGCCACCAGCAGGGGTCCGGCGACAGGGACCTTTAGCACAGATACGCAGTATTTT.

The chain has TRBV19 and TRBJ2-3; D is uncertain. This CDR3 is 13 amino acids long. CDR1 is LNHDA, CDR2 SQIVND, per germline (reference sequence). V lost 7 bases and J lost 4, with 12 bases in between. CDR3 bases: TGTGCCAGTAATTTTTTGGACGCAGATACGCAGTATTTT. This codes for CASNFLDADTQYF.

V is TRBV2 and J is TRBJ2-7, with 12 bases that match TRBD2. CDR3 length: 14 residues. V trimming: 9 bases; J trimming: 4 bases; junction bases outside the gene matches: 7. CDR1 is SNHLY and CDR2 is FYNNEI in the germline V gene. The CDR3 DNA is TGTGCCAGGTCTAGCGGGAGGGCAAGGTACGAGCAGTACTTC. Its translation is CARSSGRARYEQYF. Based on the CDR3 plus reference TRBV2 and TRBJ2-7, the full variable domain is EPEVTQTPSHQVTQMGQEVILRCVPISNHLYFYWYRQILGQKVEFLVSFYNNEISEKSEIFDDQFSVERPDGSNFTLKIRSTKLEDSAMYFCARSSGRARYEQYFGPGTRLTVT.

This clone was seen only once. The chain joins TRBV25-1 to TRBJ2-5; the match to TRBD2 covers 13 bases. The trim removed 6 bases at V and 5 bases at J, leaving 6 bases unmatched. Germline V gene sequence: CDR1 MGHDK, CDR2 SYGVNS. The CDR3 is 15 amino acids. Here the CDR3 DNA reads TGTGCCAGCAGCCCAGGACTAGCGGGGGTGGAGACCCAGTACTTC. It encodes CASSPGLAGVETQYF.

Only a few counts were recorded for this clone. The chain links TRBV28 to TRBJ2-3, with TRBD2 as a possible D gene (6 bases). The V gene lost 6 bases and the J gene lost 2 bases, with 12 bases spanning the gap. This CDR3 comprises 14 residues. Germline V gene sequence: CDR1 MDHEN, CDR2 SYDVKM. The CDR3 sequence: CASRIERATDTQYF. In nucleotides, the CDR3 is TGTGCCAGCAGGATCGAGCGGGCCACAGATACGCAGTATTTT.

The chain has TRBV7-2 and TRBJ1-1; D is unresolved. V lost 7 bases to trimming and J lost 3 bases, with 21 bases between them. The germline CDR1 and CDR2 sequences are SGHTA and FQGNSA. This CDR3 region has 16 residues. The chain's CDR3 is CASTGQLAARDTEAFF. The CDR3 DNA reads TGTGCCAGCACCGGGCAACTGGCAGCCCGGGACACTGAAGCTTTCTTT.

Worth noting for this clone: Other nucleotide sequences in the sample specify the same CDR3. The chain carries TRBV29-1 and TRBJ1-4, with 7 bases identical to TRBD1. Trimming at V came to 5 bases and at J to 8 bases, leaving 8 bases not matched to a gene. Germline assignment: CDR1 SQVTM and CDR2 ANQGSEA. The CDR3 covers 13 residues. This CDR3 is CSVSDREGEKLFF. DNA for the CDR3: TGCAGCGTTTCTGACAGGGAGGGAGAAAAACTGTTTTTT.

V and J are TRBV6-6 and TRBJ2-5; D is perhaps TRBD1 or TRBD2 (7 bases each). The CDR3 consists of 15 residues. Trimming removed 7 bases at V and 0 bases at J, with 15 bases between. Germline V gives CDR1 MNHNY, CDR2 SVGAGI (reference sequence). The CDR3 sequence: CASTSGGVYQETQYF. The CDR3 nucleotides are TGTGCCAGCACTTCAGGGGGGGTGTACCAAGAGACCCAGTACTTC.

The V and J genes are TRBV10-2 and TRBJ2-7; D unresolved. The CDR3 covers 12 residues. V lost 5 bases to trimming and J lost 3 bases, with 8 bases between them. Looked up from germline, CDR1 is WSHSY and CDR2 is SAAADI. CDR3 coding DNA: TGCGCCAGCAGTTGGGAACTCTACGAGCAGTACTTC. Its translation: CASSWELYEQYF.

This clone was counted a single time. V gene TRBV5-1 combines with J gene TRBJ1-2; D is unclear. The CDR3 consists of 14 residues. V was trimmed by 5 bases and J by 6 bases, leaving 17 bases between them. In germline, CDR1 is SGHRS, CDR2 YFSETQ. CDR3 region: CASRLAIPQDGYTF. CDR3 nucleotide sequence: TGCGCCAGCAGGTTAGCTATCCCCCAGGATGGCTACACCTTC.

This chain uses TRBV28 with TRBJ1-4; D not resolved. Trimming took off 5 bases at V and 0 bases at J, with 13 bases between the two ends. Germline CDR1 reads MDHEN; CDR2 reads SYDVKM. The CDR3 is 16 amino acids. CDR3 nucleotides: TGTGCCAGCAGTCCCCCCGCGACCCCAACTAATGAAAAACTGTTTTTT. This sequence encodes CASSPPATPTNEKLFF. Supplemented by reference TRBV28 and TRBJ1-4, the full variable domain reads DVKVTQSSRYLVKRTGEKVFLECVQDMDHENMFWYRQDPGLGLRLIYFSYDVKMKEKGDIPEGYSVSREKKERFSLILESASTNQTSMYLCASSPPATPTNEKLFFGSGTQLSVL.

The V and J genes are TRBV19 and TRBJ2-1; 7 bases agree with TRBD1. Germline V CDR1 and CDR2: LNHDA, SQIVND (reference sequence). V shed 3 bases, J shed 7 bases, and the junction held 6 bases outside the gene matches. The CDR3 totals 14 residues. CDR3 coding DNA: TGTGCCAGTAGTATCAGGGACAGCGGAAATGAGCAGTTCTTC. Its translation is CASSIRDSGNEQFF.